The present TCR beta chain was sequenced within a study of blood T cells in healthy people across ages. Per germline, CDR1 ENHRY and CDR2 SYGVKD. V gave up 2 bases and J gave up 5 bases, with 10 bases separating them. CDR3 size: 14 residues. A second PCR of about 6 to 12 cycles used a sample-barcoded 5' primer and a J-beta primer mix. TCRdb passed the 5' RACE reads through MiXCR, listing each CDR3 protein once. The sample shows about 670,000 distinct CDR3 sequences, approximately 52% of them seen only once. The V and J genes are TRBV10-3 and TRBJ1-5; D gene ambiguous. This receptor was obtained from an elderly woman in good health. Sequenced input: blood. The CDR3 nucleotides read TGTGCCATCAGTGAGGGAGGGTCAGATCAGCCCCAGCATTTT. This sequence encodes CAISEGGSDQPQHF.